Each of the 18 T cell receptor beta chains below was sequenced from the same sample in a study of OX40 agonist ivuxolimab in advanced cancers. The repertoire was sequenced with immunoSEQ multiplex PCR; TCRdb's copy has only in-frame clones and lacks some. The sample has about 110,000 clones, over 85% seen once. This sample comprised CD4+ or CD8+ T cells sorted from blood, obtained in a trial of the OX40 agonist ivuxolimab. These receptors came from an adult with an advanced solid tumor such as melanoma, head and neck, liver or kidney cancer.

This chain joins TRBV4-2 and TRBJ1-4, with a weak D call TRBD1 (5 bases). This CDR3 is 16 amino acids long. V was pared by 3 bases and J by 5 bases, with 16 bases between. In germline, CDR1 is LGHNA, CDR2 YNFKEQ. CDR3 protein: CASSQGWGGENEKLFF. The CDR3 nucleotides read TGTGCCAGCAGCCAGGGCTGGGGGGGGGAGAATGAAAAACTGTTTTTT.

CDR3 region: CASSQDPGATNEKLFF. DNA of the CDR3: TGTGCCAGCAGCCAAGACCCGGGGGCGACTAATGAAAAACTGTTTTTT. The gene calls are TRBV4-2 and TRBJ1-4; TRBD1 is a possible D gene (6 bases). CDR3 length: 16 residues. From germline, CDR1 is LGHNA and CDR2 YNFKEQ. V lost 0 bases and J 2 bases, leaving 10 bases between the germline ends.

This clone was seen a single time. The chain uses TRBV7-2 and TRBJ2-7; D ambiguous. The CDR3 spans 13 residues. Germline CDR1 is SGHTA and CDR2 is FQGNSA. Trimming stripped 1 base from V and 0 bases from J, with 4 bases between. The CDR3 loop reads CASSLEVSYEQYF. The CDR3 DNA follows: TGTGCCAGCAGCTTAGAGGTCTCCTACGAGCAGTACTTC.

This chain uses TRBV19 with TRBJ1-1; a possible D gene is TRBD1 (6 bases). The CDR3 is made up of 14 amino acids. The V gene's germline CDR1 is LNHDA and CDR2 SQIVND (reference sequence). The ends were cut back, 7 bases at V and 0 bases at J, with 12 bases in the middle. The CDR3: CASKEDSLNTEAFF. The DNA of the CDR3 is TGTGCCAGTAAAGAGGACAGTTTGAACACTGAAGCTTTCTTT.

The V and J genes are TRBV9 and TRBJ2-1; TRBD2 aligns across 8 bases. Germline loops: CDR1 SGDLS, CDR2 YYNGEE. The CDR3 sequence is 14 residues long. The V segment lost 0 bases and the J segment 8 bases; nucleotides outside the gene matches: 4. The CDR3 DNA reads as TGTGCCAGCAGCGTAGGCAGCGGGAGCTATGAGCAGTTCTTC. Amino acid sequence: CASSVGSGSYEQFF.

This clone has only one observation. Distinct nucleotide sequences in the sample also encode this CDR3. The J gene is TRBJ2-7, the V gene TRBV5-1, with unresolved D. Trimming removed 3 bases from V and 4 bases from J, with 5 bases in between. The CDR3 contains 11 residues. Germline CDR1 is SGHRS and CDR2 is YFSETQ. The DNA of the CDR3 is TGCGCCAGCAGCTCCACATACGAGCAGTACTTC. Its protein is CASSSTYEQYF.

The V and J genes are TRBV6-5 and TRBJ1-5, with 7 bases matching TRBD1. Germline V lookup: CDR1 MNHEY, CDR2 SVGAGI. With 0 bases clipped from V and 6 bases from J, the junction kept 2 bases outside the gene matches. The CDR3 contains 14 residues. The CDR3 sequence: CASSYSGGRQPQHF. DNA of the CDR3: TGTGCCAGCAGTTACTCAGGGGGCCGTCAGCCCCAGCATTTT.

This rearrangement joins TRBV18 to TRBJ1-5; D not resolved. Germline-derived CDR1 and CDR2 are KGHSH and LQKENI. The CDR3 is made up of 13 amino acids. The V gene lost 4 bases and the J gene lost 5 bases, with 9 bases spanning the gap. Here the CDR3 reads CASSLTLDQPQHF. In DNA, the CDR3 is TGTGCCAGCTCACTCACTTTAGATCAGCCCCAGCATTTT. The entire variable domain, with the rest obtained from reference TRBV18 and TRBJ1-5, is as follows: NAGVMQNPRHLVRRRGQEARLRCSPMKGHSHVYWYRQLPEEGLKFMVYLQKENIIDESGMPKERFSAEFPKEGPSILRIQQVVRGDSAAYFCASSLTLDQPQHFGDGTRLSIL.

The gene calls are TRBV19 and TRBJ2-7; no definite D call. The V and J ends lost 2 bases and 4 bases respectively, with 15 bases between them. This CDR3 is built from 15 residues. CDR1 is LNHDA and CDR2 is SQIVND in the germline V gene (reference sequence). CDR3 in DNA: TGTGCCAGTAGTATAAGTAAGACAATGGGATACGAGCAGTACTTC. It yields the protein CASSISKTMGYEQYF.

V usage is TRBV7-3 and J usage is TRBJ2-2; TRBD2 matches at 13 bases. CDR1 and CDR2 (germline): SGHTA, FQGTGA. CDR3 size: 16 residues. V dropped 5 bases and J dropped 8; count of bases not matched to a gene: 8. CDR3 amino acids: CASSPSWTSGSGELFF. Written as DNA, the CDR3 is TGTGCCAGCAGCCCTAGTTGGACTAGCGGGAGTGGGGAGCTGTTTTTT.

CDR3 nucleotide sequence: TGCGCCAGCAGTACTGCTAGGGTGAATGAGCAGTTCTTC. Protein sequence: CASSTARVNEQFF. The J gene is TRBJ2-1, the V gene TRBV5-1; D is undetermined. The CDR3 extends over 13 amino acids. Germline V gene sequence: CDR1 SGHRS, CDR2 YFSETQ. Trimming shortened V by 5 bases and J by 7 bases, and 13 bases separated the two germline ends.

The J gene is TRBJ2-7, the V gene TRBV27; D might be TRBD1 (6 bases). V was clipped by 3 bases and J by 1 base, with 13 bases between them. CDR1 MNHEY and CDR2 SMNVEV come from the germline V gene (reference sequence). The CDR3 runs 15 residues. The CDR3 nucleotides are TGTGCCAGCAGTTTGATGGGGGCTATGTCCTACGAGCAGTACTTC. Its protein is CASSLMGAMSYEQYF.

J is TRBJ1-5 and V is TRBV5-1; weak D call: TRBD1 (6 bases). Trimming left V 4 bases short and J 2 bases short, with 16 bases between. This CDR3 is 16 amino acids long. The V gene's germline CDR1 is SGHRS and CDR2 YFSETQ. CDR3 DNA: TGCGCCAGCAGCATAGGAACAGGGCGAGGCAATCAGCCCCAGCATTTT. Protein product: CASSIGTGRGNQPQHF.

This clone was seen just once. The chain couples TRBV7-9 to TRBJ1-1; tentative D call: TRBD1 (6 bases). Per germline, CDR1 SEHNR and CDR2 FQNEAQ (reference sequence). The CDR3 loop spans 15 amino acids. Trimming removed 5 bases at V and 1 base at J, with 14 bases between. CDR3 bases: TGTGCCAGCAGCCCTCGGGCGGGACAGAACACTGAAGCTTTCTTT. Its translation: CASSPRAGQNTEAFF.

The chain recombines TRBV11-2 with TRBJ2-1, with TRBD1 identical over 9 bases. The V segment lost 5 bases and the J segment 8 bases; nucleotides outside the gene matches: 7. CDR3 length: 14 residues. CDR1 is SGHAT, CDR2 FQNNGV, per germline. The CDR3, as DNA: TGTGCCAGCAGCCAGGACAGGGGCATGTATGAGCAGTTCTTC. Amino acid sequence: CASSQDRGMYEQFF. The entire variable domain, with the rest obtained from reference TRBV11-2 and TRBJ2-1, is as follows: EAGVAQSPRYKIIEKRQSVAFWCNPISGHATLYWYQQILGQGPKLLIQFQNNGVVDDSQLPKDRFSAERLKGVDSTLKIQPAKLEDSAVYLCASSQDRGMYEQFFGPGTRLTVL.

The chain uses TRBV11-3 and TRBJ1-5, with 9 bases that match TRBD1. This CDR3 spans 19 amino acids. Germline V gene data show CDR1 as SGHNT and CDR2 as YENEEA. Trimming removed 5 bases from V and 0 bases from J; junction bases left unmatched: 14. CDR3 DNA sequence: TGTGCCAGCAGCCCAATTTGGGGACAGGGACGTAATAGCAATCAGCCCCAGCATTTT. Translating it yields CASSPIWGQGRNSNQPQHF.

The rearrangement links TRBV9 to TRBJ2-6; no firm D call. The ends were cut back, 3 bases at V and 0 bases at J, with 13 bases in the middle. Looked up from germline, CDR1 is SGDLS and CDR2 is YYNGEE. This CDR3 region has 17 residues. The CDR3 DNA reads as TGTGCCAGCAGCGCTCTTACGGGCCCCTCTGGGGCCAACGTCCTGACTTTC. It encodes CASSALTGPSGANVLTF.

CDR3 nucleotide sequence: TGTGCCAGCAGCCCGCATGCGGGTGGAACAGAGACCCAGTACTTC. As protein: CASSPHAGGTETQYF. The chain combines TRBV9 with TRBJ2-5; D possibly corresponds to TRBD2 (5 bases). The CDR3 length is 15 residues. CDR1 and CDR2 from the germline V gene are SGDLS and YYNGEE. Trimming cost V 4 bases and J 4 bases, with 17 bases left between them. Full variable domain (rest looked up from reference TRBV9 and TRBJ2-5): DSGVTQTPKHLITATGQRVTLRCSPRSGDLSVYWYQQSLDQGLQFLIQYYNGEERAKGNILERFSAQQFPDLHSELNLSSLELGDSALYFCASSPHAGGTETQYFGPGTRLLVL.